This T cell receptor beta chain was sequenced for a study of tumor-infiltrating lymphocytes in localized non-small cell lung cancer. Study in general: Each patient gave resected tumor and non-adjacent uninvolved lung tissue.

The CDR3 extends over 15 amino acids. The V gene's germline CDR1 is SEHNR and CDR2 FQNEAQ (reference sequence). J lost 2 bases, V lost 5 bases, and 4 bases had no gene match. As to this clone: What it binds is not known.

Clones were read by immunoSEQ multiplex PCR, and TCRdb kept only the in-frame ones, dropping some. The sample lists 25,000 to 30,000 clones; over 75% were seen once. General observations from the study: IM1 and IM2 tumors showed no difference in T-cell fraction. TCR sequencing covered a subset of patients with enough tissue. Recurrence-free survival showed no association with tumor T-cell fraction.

This receptor was identified in a human donor with non-small cell lung cancer. The sequencing sample was made of lung tumor tissue. The chain has TRBV7-9 and TRBJ2-7, with TRBD2 identical over 12 bases. CDR3 nucleotides: TGTGCCAGCAGCCACCGACTAGCGGGGGCCTACGAGCAGTACTTC. Amino acid sequence: CASSHRLAGAYEQYF.